Listed below are T cell receptor beta chains from one sample, sequenced in a study of blood T cell repertoires in COVID-19. Here immunoSEQ multiplex PCR was the method, and the copy in TCRdb shows in-frame clones only, minus some. The sample shows approximately 170,000 clones, about 83% of them seen only once. The sample consisted of PBMCs or T cells enriched from blood (not recorded which). These receptors came from a woman in her fifties or sixties in a cohort exposed to, infected with or recovered from COVID-19 (not recorded which). CDR3s include the opening cysteine and the closing phenylalanine or tryptophan. The D gene is left open where the match is weak. The listing skips clone size in some rows; elsewhere it reads once, few, many or a size class.

clone_size: .
v_call: TRBV28
j_call: TRBJ2-1
d_call: TRBD2
cdr3_aa: CASSPLAGGPINEQFF

clone_size: .
v_call: TRBV19
j_call: TRBJ1-2
d_call: .
cdr3_aa: CASSTGSGNYGYTF

clone_size: .
v_call: TRBV11-1
j_call: TRBJ2-7
d_call: .
cdr3_aa: CASSLAATEGTYEQYF

clone_size: .
v_call: TRBV7-2
j_call: TRBJ2-2
d_call: TRBD2
cdr3_aa: CASSGGLAGYTGELFF

clone_size: .
v_call: TRBV5-6
j_call: TRBJ2-7
d_call: .
cdr3_aa: CASSRDSGVEQYF

clone_size: .
v_call: TRBV20-1
j_call: TRBJ2-2
d_call: .
cdr3_aa: CSASSQGGGPNTGELFF

clone_size: .
v_call: TRBV14
j_call: TRBJ2-3
d_call: .
cdr3_aa: CASSLTWGSADTQYF

clone_size: once
v_call: TRBV4-2
j_call: TRBJ1-6
d_call: .
cdr3_aa: CASSQDQGSNSPLHF

clone_size: few
v_call: TRBV27
j_call: TRBJ2-1
d_call: TRBD2
cdr3_aa: CASSGEGLADYNEQFF

clone_size: .
v_call: TRBV3-1/TRBV3-2
j_call: TRBJ1-5
d_call: TRBD1
cdr3_aa: CASSPPGTGDLPQHF

clone_size: .
v_call: TRBV6-5
j_call: TRBJ2-5
d_call: TRBD1
cdr3_aa: CASTSLGQGGETQYF

clone_size: .
v_call: TRBV7-9
j_call: TRBJ1-2
d_call: .
cdr3_aa: CASSTSRARVDGYTF

clone_size: .
v_call: TRBV29-1
j_call: TRBJ2-1
d_call: TRBD2
cdr3_aa: CSVDPSGGKDEQFF

clone_size: .
v_call: TRBV19
j_call: TRBJ1-2
d_call: TRBD1
cdr3_aa: CASKVDRDYGYTF

clone_size: few
v_call: TRBV7-6
j_call: TRBJ1-5
d_call: TRBD1
cdr3_aa: CASSAQQGWGQPQHF

clone_size: .
v_call: TRBV9
j_call: TRBJ2-2
d_call: TRBD1
cdr3_aa: CASSQGERPGELFF

clone_size: many
v_call: TRBV10-3
j_call: TRBJ2-7
d_call: .
cdr3_aa: CATQGSGTGEQYF